The clone carrying this T cell receptor beta chain was detected only a few times. The antigen remains unidentified. The CDR3 has 15 amino acids. Germline V gene sequence: CDR1 SGHDT, CDR2 YYEEEE. Trimming stripped 4 bases from V and 4 bases from J, with 15 bases between. The libraries were made with immunoSEQ version 4 in survey mode. Produced via immunoSEQ multiplex PCR; TCRdb's table is partial and in-frame only. The sample shows under 20,000 clones, roughly two thirds of them seen only once. An overlapping HIV-1 Gag peptide pool stimulated these cells at about 0.91 ug/peptide/mL. CD4+ T cells upregulating both CD40 ligand and CD69 were sorted as responding cells. Plasma HIV-1 RNA stayed below 50 copies/mL for at least 4 years. The data were taken from a study of persistence of HIV-infected CD4 T cells.

The TCR originated in an adult woman with HIV who was CMV-seropositive. The sample here was CD4+ T cells sorted from PBMCs after roughly 17-hour stimulation, taken from a patient who received antiretroviral therapy. The chain couples TRBV5-6 to TRBJ1-3; D ambiguous. CDR3 sequence reads: CASSTTRSFGNTIYF. CDR3 DNA: TGTGCCAGCAGCACGACGCGCTCGTTCGGAAACACCATATATTTT.